Given below is one TCR beta chain in context. Its cognate antigen is unknown. TCRdb independently ran MiXCR on the reads; one entry per CDR3 protein. Of about 920,000 distinct CDR3 sequences in the sample, 31% were seen once. V was pared by 3 bases and J by 5 bases, with 5 bases between. The CDR3 consists of 11 residues. This sample was taken from a study of T cell repertoires in cytomegalovirus infection. About the study: Selection of CMV epitopes for the study included recently identified HLA-C-restricted and well-studied HLA-B-restricted ones. Indications of both CMV infection and matching HLA type were provided by public TCR beta signatures.

Findings and limits, study-wide: Dominant in the ex vivo response were TCR beta clonotypes restricted by HLA-C and specific for CMV. There were carriers of CMV plus the relevant HLA, and cumulative public TCR beta family frequency identified them.

This clonotype was sampled from a human donor in good health (CMV status not recorded). Some clones in this sample may be carry-over from other donors' samples. The sequencing used cultured CD8+ T cells from PBMCs, collected from culture after CMV antigen stimulation. The chain is built from TRBV12-3 or TRBV12-4 and TRBJ2-7; D call uncertain. CDR3 in amino acids: CASSFGHEQYV. CDR3 DNA: TGTGCCAGCAGTTTTGGACACGAGCAGTACGTC.